A single sample is the source of the 28 T cell receptor beta chains below, sequenced in a study of T cell clonality in common variable immunodeficiency. The data were produced by immunoSEQ multiplex PCR, yet TCRdb's version contains in-frame clones alone and is incomplete. The specimen has about 52,000 clones, none found just once. The sequenced material came from peripheral blood mononuclear cells. Every receptor here comes from a person aged 18 to 70 in good health.

As concerns this clone: This may come from a read error, since a much larger clone is one base off. The read finishes 3 residues shy of the CDR3 end, and the germline J gene is used to complete it. The chain uses TRBV18 and TRBJ2-2, with a weak D call TRBD1 (6 bases). The germline gives CDR1 KGHSH, CDR2 LQKENI. CDR3 length: 17 residues. The sequenced CDR3 bases are TGTGCCAGCTCACCAAGAACAGGGAGCACGGAGCTTGAAAAG. Its protein product is CASSPRTGSTELEK. The whole CDR3 sequence reads CASSPRTGSTELEKLFF.

This clone turned up a few times. The sequenced fragment ends 3 residues before the CDR3 boundary, so the rest is inferred from the germline J gene. Other DNA sequences of this sample code for an identical CDR3. This rearrangement joins TRBV18 to TRBJ1-3, with 7 bases aligning to TRBD1. Germline CDR1 and CDR2: KGHSH and LQKENI. V shed 4 bases and J 0 bases; nucleotides not matched to a gene: 9. This CDR3 contains 17 residues. CDR3 bases read: TGTGCCAGCTCACTTCGGACAGGCAGCAGCTCTGGAAACACC. Its protein is CASSLRTGSSSGNT. The full CDR3 protein is CASSLRTGSSSGNTIYF.

This clone was observed many times. The read stops 3 residues short of the end of the CDR3; the missing end is completed from the germline J gene. The rearrangement links TRBV5-5 to TRBJ2-1; TRBD2 matches 10 bases. CDR1 is SGHKS and CDR2 is YYEKEE in the germline V gene (reference sequence). There are 13 residues in the CDR3. The V gene end was trimmed by 1 base and the J gene end by 9 bases; junction bases not matched to a gene: 1. The part of the CDR3 DNA that was read is TGTGCCAGCAGCTTGCCTAGCGGGAGTGAG. Amino acids: CASSLPSGSE. The whole CDR3 protein reads CASSLPSGSEQFF.

This clone was recorded at least ten times. Sequencing ends 3 residues short of the CDR3 end; the germline J gene provides the rest. The gene calls are TRBV29-1 and TRBJ2-5, with 10 positions matching TRBD2. Trimming took 7 bases from V and 1 from J; bases not matched to a gene: 6. This CDR3 has 14 residues. Germline lookup yields CDR1 SQVTM and CDR2 ANQGSEA. The CDR3 loop reads CSERTSGTQETQYF. CDR3 bases read: TGCAGCGAACGGACTAGCGGTACCCAAGAGACC.

About this clone: The read finishes 3 residues shy of the CDR3 end, and the germline J gene is used to complete it. The V call is TRBV18, the J call TRBJ2-3; TRBD1 is a possible D gene (6 bases). The V gene's germline CDR1 is KGHSH and CDR2 LQKENI. This CDR3 region has 13 residues. The part of the CDR3 DNA that was read is TGTGCCAGCACCCGGACAGTACAAGAGACG. It codes for CASTRTVQET. The full CDR3 is CASTRTVQETQYF.

This clone is judged medium-sized (0.01 to 0.1%). The read terminates 3 residues before the CDR3 end, so the remaining end is supplied by the germline J gene. The rearrangement joins TRBV30 to TRBJ2-6, with 10 positions matching TRBD1. This CDR3 region has 19 residues. The germline CDR1 and CDR2 sequences are GTSNPN and SVGIG (reference sequence). The V gene end was trimmed by 1 base and the J gene end by 2 bases; junction bases not matched to a gene: 11. CDR3 DNA, as far as it was read: TGTGCCTGGAGTGCGGGACAGGGGACAAGGTGGGCTGGGGCCAACGTC. Translating it yields CAWSAGQGTRWAGANV. The whole CDR3 sequence is CAWSAGQGTRWAGANVLTF.

In its sample, this clone was seen many times. The CDR3 end falls 3 residues outside the read, so it is completed with the germline J gene. This chain links TRBV18 with TRBJ2-7; a weak D match, TRBD2 (6 bases). The CDR3 length is 14 residues. Germline V gene data show CDR1 as KGHSH and CDR2 as LQKENI. Trimming stripped 2 bases from V and 2 bases from J, with 10 bases between. The CDR3 here is CASSPAGTPYEQYF. CDR3 DNA (partial): TGTGCCAGCTCACCAGCGGGGACCCCCTACGAG. Variable domain in full (rest from reference TRBV18 and TRBJ2-7): NAGVMQNPRHLVRRRGQEARLRCSPMKGHSHVYWYRQLPEEGLKFMVYLQKENIIDESGMPKERFSAEFPKEGPSILRIQQVVRGDSAAYFCASSPAGTPYEQYFGPGTRLTVT.

This clone was counted many times. Compared with germline, one end of the junction differs, possibly owing to a read error. The read ends 3 residues early relative to the CDR3; the germline J gene fills the gap. V usage is TRBV4-2 and J usage is TRBJ2-4; TRBD2 agrees at 10 bases. Germline assignment: CDR1 LGHNA and CDR2 YNFKEQ. CDR3 size: 16 residues. CDR3 region: CASSHSTASGRNIQYF. The DNA read from the CDR3 is TGCGCCAGCAGCCACTCCACTGCTAGCGGGAGAAACATT.

This clone was counted ten times or more. Sequencing ends 3 residues short of the CDR3 end; the germline J gene provides the rest. The chain has TRBV7-2 and TRBJ1-3; TRBD1 might be the D (6 bases). Germline V CDR1 and CDR2: SGHTA, FQGNSA. The CDR3 runs to 15 residues. The ends were cut back, 4 bases at V and 1 base at J, with 11 bases in the middle. The sequenced CDR3 bases are TGTGCCAGCAGCTCCAACAGGGTATCTGGAAACACC. Protein sequence: CASSSNRVSGNT. The entire CDR3 sequence reads CASSSNRVSGNTIYF.

This clone was detected many times. The missing CDR3 end, 3 residues past where the read stops, is filled in from the germline J gene. The chain is built from TRBV12-5 and TRBJ1-4, with TRBD1 matching over 8 bases. CDR3 length equals 14 residues. V shed 6 bases and J 8 bases; nucleotides not matched to a gene: 8. Germline values: CDR1 LGHNT, CDR2 FRNRAP. The part of the CDR3 DNA that was read is TGTGCTAGTGGCCTCGGACAGGGTGGCGAAAAA. As protein: CASGLGQGGEK. The CDR3 in its entirety is CASGLGQGGEKLFF.

The table lists this clone with many counts. The read halts 3 residues ahead of the CDR3 end, with the missing end drawn from the germline J gene. The chain employs TRBV20-1 and TRBJ2-4; 8 bases align to TRBD2. The CDR3 runs 14 residues. Germline loops: CDR1 DFQATT, CDR2 SNEGSKA (reference sequence). With V trimmed by 3 bases and J by 9 bases, 10 bases remained unmatched. Partial CDR3 DNA: TGCAGTGCTAGGTCAGGCCTAGCGGGCGGCATT. Translation: CSARSGLAGGI. In full, the CDR3 is CSARSGLAGGIQYF.

This clone was recorded at least ten times. The read gets to within 3 residues of the CDR3 end, and the germline J gene fills in the rest. The rearrangement uses TRBV15 and TRBJ2-3; D is unclear. V was pared by 4 bases and J by 4 bases, with 9 bases between. CDR1 and CDR2 from the germline V gene are LNHNV and YYDKDF (reference sequence). CDR3 size: 13 residues. The CDR3 protein is CATSMSTPDTQYF. The CDR3 DNA, read in part, is TGTGCCACCAGCATGAGCACCCCAGATACG.

This clone was picked up many times. The missing CDR3 end, 3 residues past where the read stops, is filled in from the germline J gene. V is TRBV6-4 and J is TRBJ2-1; 11 bases line up with TRBD2. CDR1 MRHNA and CDR2 SNTAGT come from the germline V gene. The CDR3 has 16 residues. With 4 bases clipped from V and 3 bases from J, the junction kept 5 bases outside the gene matches. CDR3 protein: CASSGDGTSGYNEQFF. CDR3 bases read: TGTGCCAGCAGTGGAGACGGGACTAGCGGCTACAATGAG.

The table lists this clone with many counts. The read terminates 3 residues ahead of where the CDR3 ends, so the germline J gene completes it. The genes are TRBV6-2 or TRBV6-3 and TRBJ1-6; TRBD1 agrees at 8 bases. In germline, CDR1 is MNHEY, CDR2 SVGEGT. The CDR3 spans 14 residues. Trimming at V came to 0 bases and at J to 10 bases, leaving 2 bases not matched to a gene. CDR3 amino acids: CASSYSPGGSPLHF. The DNA read from the CDR3 is TGTGCCAGCAGTTACTCGCCAGGGGGCTCACCC.

This clone showed up many times. The observed sequence ends 3 residues before the CDR3 terminus, with the missing tail filled in from the germline J gene. The V call is TRBV5-4, the J call TRBJ1-1, with TRBD1 identical over 8 bases. This CDR3 has 13 residues. With 9 bases clipped from V and 4 bases from J, the junction kept 8 bases outside the gene matches. CDR1 is SGHNT, CDR2 YYREEE, per germline (reference sequence). The DNA read from the CDR3 is TGTGCCACTTCGACAGGGGCCGTCACTGAA. Protein sequence: CATSTGAVTE. The entire CDR3 sequence reads CATSTGAVTEAFF.

This clone was seen many times. From the germline J gene comes the end of the CDR3, since the read stops 3 residues before it. This sequence joins TRBV28 and TRBJ2-5, with a weak D call TRBD2 (5 bases). The CDR3 loop spans 16 amino acids. Trimming removed 5 bases at V and 5 bases at J, with 21 bases between. Germline V CDR1 and CDR2: MDHEN, SYDVKM. This CDR3 is CASSIPLASSLETQYF. Partial CDR3 DNA: TGTGCCAGCAGTATCCCATTAGCGTCATCCTTGGAGACC.

This clone showed up many times. The CDR3 end lies 3 residues beyond the end of the read and is filled in from the germline J gene. The genes are TRBV7-6 and TRBJ1-5; D remains unclear. V lost 2 bases and J lost 9, with 11 bases in between. The CDR3 has 13 residues. Looked up from germline, CDR1 is SGHVS and CDR2 is FNYEAQ. The covered CDR3 bases are TGTGCCAGCAGCTTACAAGAACACAGGCCC. Amino acid sequence: CASSLQEHRP. The full CDR3 protein reads CASSLQEHRPQHF.

CDR3 protein: CASSLGAGGPITGELFF. The sequenced CDR3 bases are TGTGCCAGCAGCTTAGGGGCGGGGGGGCCTATCACCGGGGAG. This chain links TRBV7-6 with TRBJ2-2; 9 bases map to TRBD2. The observed sequence ends 3 residues before the CDR3 terminus, with the missing tail filled in from the germline J gene. J gave up 4 bases and V 1 base, and 7 bases lay outside the gene matches. From germline, CDR1 is SGHVS and CDR2 FNYEAQ. This CDR3 has 17 residues.

On this clone itself: Coverage ceases 3 residues before the CDR3 finishes, and the germline J gene fills in the end. The J gene is TRBJ1-2, the V gene TRBV13, with 11 bases aligning to TRBD1. The length of the CDR3 is 14 residues. Per the germline V gene, CDR1 is PRHDT and CDR2 is FYEKMQ (reference sequence). The covered CDR3 bases are TGTGCCAGCAGCTCGGACAGGGGGCATCGCGAC. This translates into CASSSDRGHRD. Given in full, the CDR3 is CASSSDRGHRDYTF.

This clone came up many times. The read falls 3 residues short of the CDR3 end, and the missing part is taken from the germline J gene. This chain connects TRBV11-3 to TRBJ2-1; D ambiguous. The CDR3 totals 15 residues. V was clipped by 1 base and J by 0 bases, with 7 bases between them. The germline V gene has CDR1 SGHNT and CDR2 YENEEA. The covered CDR3 bases are TGTGCCAGCAGCTTAGGCACTATCTCCTACAATGAG. Translating gives CASSLGTISYNE. The CDR3 as a whole reads CASSLGTISYNEQFF.

This clone came up many times. The read comes to an end 3 residues before the CDR3 does, leaving the germline J gene to fill in the end. This chain links TRBV7-2 with TRBJ2-7, with 8 bases lining up with TRBD2. Looked up from germline, CDR1 is SGHTA and CDR2 is FQGNSA. The V and J ends lost 0 bases and 2 bases, in that order; junction bases with no gene match: 3. The length of the CDR3 is 15 residues. This CDR3 is CASSLALGLAYEQYF. The CDR3 DNA, read in part, is TGTGCCAGCAGCTTAGCGCTGGGACTAGCCTACGAG.

This clone has at least ten counts. Read sequence stops 3 residues before the CDR3 end, and the germline J gene provides the missing end. This chain links TRBV5-1 with TRBJ2-3; 9 bases are shared with TRBD2. There are 14 residues in the CDR3. Germline lookup yields CDR1 SGHRS and CDR2 YFSETQ. CDR3 residues: CASSFPSGEETQYF. The part of the CDR3 DNA that was read is TGCGCCAGCAGCTTCCCTAGCGGGGAAGAGACG.

A remark on this clone: The read terminates 3 residues before the CDR3 end, so the remaining end is supplied by the germline J gene. The gene calls are TRBV11-1 and TRBJ2-3; 7 bases are a match to TRBD2. Germline CDR1 and CDR2: SGHAT and FQDESV (reference sequence). Losses at the gene ends were 5 bases for V and 0 bases for J; bases not matched to a gene: 5. The CDR3 is made up of 15 amino acids. CDR3 bases read: TGTGCCAGCAGCACGGCGGGAGTAAGCACAGATACG. Protein product: CASSTAGVSTDT. The full CDR3 protein is CASSTAGVSTDTQYF.

As regards this clone: The CDR3 is cut off 3 residues early in the read; its end comes from the germline J gene. The chain has TRBV5-8 and TRBJ2-7; perhaps TRBD2 as D (6 bases). Germline V gene data show CDR1 as SGHTS and CDR2 as YDEGEE. V gave up 4 bases and J gave up 0 bases, with 14 bases separating them. The CDR3 has 15 residues. CDR3 DNA (partial): TGTGCCAGCAGCCCGGAGGGCAGGTTCTCCTACGAG. It specifies CASSPEGRFSYE. The whole CDR3 reads CASSPEGRFSYEQYF.

In its sample, this clone was seen many times. The observed sequence ends 3 residues before the CDR3 terminus, with the missing tail filled in from the germline J gene. The chain has TRBV10-3 and TRBJ2-7; 10 nucleotides align to TRBD2. The germline V gene has CDR1 ENHRY and CDR2 SYGVKD. The trim removed 3 bases at V and 1 base at J, leaving 6 bases unmatched. This CDR3 is built from 16 residues. CDR3: CAISDPPSGGSYEQYF. Incomplete CDR3 DNA: TGTGCCATCAGTGACCCACCTAGCGGGGGATCCTACGAG.

This clone was seen many times. At one end the junction does not follow the germline gene, possibly because of a read error. The read ends 3 residues shy of where the CDR3 ends; the end is completed using the germline J gene. The rearrangement joins TRBV7-7 to TRBJ2-1; 11 nucleotides line up with TRBD2. There are 15 residues in the CDR3. Germline-derived CDR1 and CDR2 are SSHAT and FNYEAQ (reference sequence). Incomplete CDR3 DNA: TGTGCTAGCAGCCATACTAGCGGGAGAGCGGGTGAG. Its translation: CASSHTSGRAGE. The whole CDR3 sequence is CASSHTSGRAGEQFF.

This clone showed up just a few times. The read ends 3 residues shy of where the CDR3 ends; the end is completed using the germline J gene. The rearrangement links TRBV7-2 to TRBJ1-5; TRBD1 agrees at 7 bases. The germline V gene encodes CDR1 SGHTA and CDR2 FQGNSA. The V and J ends lost 5 bases and 7 bases, in that order; junction bases with no gene match: 11. CDR3 size: 15 residues. The CDR3 bases that were read are TGTGCCAGCAGCCAGGGACAGACCCCTGGGCAGCCC. This gives the protein CASSQGQTPGQP. The CDR3 reads in full as CASSQGQTPGQPQHF.

This clone was seen a few times. The junction departs from the called germline gene at one end, perhaps through a read error. The read halts 3 residues ahead of the CDR3 end, with the missing end drawn from the germline J gene. The sample carries other DNA sequences with the same CDR3. This chain joins TRBV7-2 and TRBJ1-3; tentatively, D is TRBD1 (6 bases). CDR3 length: 13 amino acids. The germline V gene encodes CDR1 SGHTA and CDR2 FQGNSA. CDR3 bases read: TGTGCCAGCAGCACAGGGCCTGGAAACACG. Its protein product is CASSTGPGNT. The whole CDR3 protein is CASSTGPGNTIYF.